The clone carrying this T cell receptor beta chain has a handful of counts. No antigen is known for it. These data originate in a study of cytomegalovirus exposure and HLA in healthy donors. PCR amplification relied on 60 Vbeta primers (plus 13 Jbeta primers). Profiling relied on immunoSEQ multiplex PCR, and the TCRdb table lists in-frame clones only, not all of them. The data show under 200,000 clones, approximately 83% seen once. The CDR3 contains 15 residues. Deletions cut 10 bases from V and 4 bases from J, with 23 bases between. Germline V gene lookup returns CDR1 KGHSH and CDR2 LQKENI. Donors were ostensibly healthy at sampling, although undocumented immune exposures were probable. General observations from the study: In a later analysis, most CMV-associated TCR beta chains appeared HLA-restricted. When analyzed later, the rates of TCR association showed variation by HLA locus, with DRB1 the most and HLA-C the fewest. Using the classifier, cytomegalovirus status was reportedly diagnosed with high specificity and sensitivity.

V usage is TRBV18 and J usage is TRBJ2-7; D call uncertain. The sequenced material came from PBMCs. The sequence came from a man aged 18 to 30 in good health and CMV-seropositive. CDR3 bases: TGTGCCATTTTTTTCAAGCAGAAGGCGGCATACGAGCAGTACTTC. This sequence encodes CAIFFKQKAAYEQYF.